This section outlines one TCR beta chain sequence together with its context. These data originate in a study of shared clonotypes between healthy human individuals. The data were produced by immunoSEQ multiplex PCR, yet TCRdb's version contains in-frame clones alone and is incomplete. The repertoire holds nearly 1,000,000 clones, with about three quarters as singletons. V shed 6 bases, J shed 0 bases, and the junction held 6 bases outside the gene matches. This CDR3 is 18 amino acids long. Germline V gives CDR1 ENHRY, CDR2 SYGVKD. The V call is TRBV10-3, the J call TRBJ2-1, with 15 bases that match TRBD2. The source of this sequence is a man between 18 and 29 years old in good health. Sequenced sample: memory CD4+ T cells sorted from blood. As to subset: CD45RA-negative fraction. The CDR3 protein is CAIRGLAGGPSSYNEQFF. CDR3 DNA sequence: TGTGCCATCAGGGGACTAGCGGGGGGTCCCAGCTCCTACAATGAGCAGTTCTTC.